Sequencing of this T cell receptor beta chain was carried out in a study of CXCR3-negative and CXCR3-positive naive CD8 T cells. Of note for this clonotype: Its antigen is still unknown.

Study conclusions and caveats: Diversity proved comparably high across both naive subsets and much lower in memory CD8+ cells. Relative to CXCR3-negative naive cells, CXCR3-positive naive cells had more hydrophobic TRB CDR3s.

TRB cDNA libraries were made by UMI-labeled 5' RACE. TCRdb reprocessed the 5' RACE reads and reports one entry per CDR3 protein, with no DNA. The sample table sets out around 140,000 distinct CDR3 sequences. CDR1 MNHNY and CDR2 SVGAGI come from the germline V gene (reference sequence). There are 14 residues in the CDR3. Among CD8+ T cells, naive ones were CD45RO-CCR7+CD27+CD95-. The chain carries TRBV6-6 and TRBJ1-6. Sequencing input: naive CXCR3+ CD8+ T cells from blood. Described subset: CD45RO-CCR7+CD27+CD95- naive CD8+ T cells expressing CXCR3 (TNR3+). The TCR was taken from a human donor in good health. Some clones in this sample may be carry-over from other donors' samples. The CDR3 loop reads CASSARSYNSPLHF.